The present TCR beta chain was sequenced within a study of a mutant IDH1 vaccine in newly diagnosed glioma (dated by TCRdb to about 2021). Regarding the complete study: Of the 30 to 35 treated patients, 62.5% were male and about 40% were female, and a mean age of about 37 years was recorded. Prior to enrollment, standard therapy consisting of radiotherapy alone, temozolomide alone, or radiochemotherapy with temozolomide had been administered to patients, with the combination being received by most patients. Six visits were used for peripheral blood collection: V03 (baseline), V05, V07, V10, V12 and V13. For exploratory analyses, about 25 treated patients had longitudinal TCRB deep sequencing done wherever samples were available. Study-wide conclusions, independent of this receptor: According to the authors, sample limitations meant that analyses of patient blood samples could not be reproduced. Vaccine-induced immune responses across multiple MHC alleles were detected in approximately 93% of patients. PBMC samples for TCRB deep sequencing were selected based on availability. Pseudoprogression seemed to be unrelated to changes in the top peripheral T cell clonotypes found by TCRB sequencing.

The receptor library was made with the immunoSEQ multiplex PCR assay. Following the manufacturer's protocol, the hsTCRB Kit was used to amplify rearranged TCR beta chain sequences. An Illumina MiSeq was used to sequence the TCRB libraries. The authors' analysis ran thus. Demultiplexing, trimming and gene mapping were performed with the kit vendor's proprietary platform. Sourced from immuneACCESS, this table was stored by TCRdb with only in-frame sequences that have V and J called. A share of the clones is absent; for the studies checked, an unresolved V gene accounts for under half, and the remainder has no known explanation. For V, J and clone size, that table is used; D and trimming come from the DNA. Recorded for this sample are about 38,000 clones; roughly 78% of them occurred a single time. The ten largest clones add up to over 7.5% of the sample. As regards this clone: What antigen it recognizes has not been identified. Base-call qualities are not available, and no considerably larger clone is one nucleotide away.

V lost 7 bases and J lost 5 bases; the stretch between them is 17 bases long. CDR1 and CDR2, looked up from the germline V gene, are MNHNS and SASEGT. The CDR3 starts with the cysteine, ends with the phenylalanine, and has 14 residues. Just CDR3 DNA is preserved here, 42 bases in frame from base 1. The time point label, as the study defines it: baseline, week 1 (first vaccination visit). The sample's treatment or condition label, decoded: pre-vaccination baseline after standard-of-care therapy. Donors had newly diagnosed WHO grade 3 or 4 IDH1-mutant astrocytomas with loss of nuclear ATRX. The samples were drawn from NOA16, a multicentre, single-arm, open-label phase I trial in Germany that tested a mutant IDH1 peptide vaccine in humans for the first time. Blood drawn at visit V03 was used as the baseline sample for immunogenicity testing. Genomic DNA for TCRB sequencing was extracted from EDTA blood using the DNeasy Blood and Tissue Kit.

Sequences were derived from PBMCs, sampled from a glioma patient treated with radiotherapy, temozolomide or both. The rearrangement joined TRBV6-1 to TRBJ2-5; a tentative D match to TRBD2 spans 6 bases. This sequence was found in a man aged 35 to 55 with glioma. Some clones in this sample may be carry-over from other donors' samples. The sequence in DNA is TGTGCCAGCAACGAACCGGGACTGACGGAGACCCAGTACTTC. Protein translation: CASNEPGLTETQYF.